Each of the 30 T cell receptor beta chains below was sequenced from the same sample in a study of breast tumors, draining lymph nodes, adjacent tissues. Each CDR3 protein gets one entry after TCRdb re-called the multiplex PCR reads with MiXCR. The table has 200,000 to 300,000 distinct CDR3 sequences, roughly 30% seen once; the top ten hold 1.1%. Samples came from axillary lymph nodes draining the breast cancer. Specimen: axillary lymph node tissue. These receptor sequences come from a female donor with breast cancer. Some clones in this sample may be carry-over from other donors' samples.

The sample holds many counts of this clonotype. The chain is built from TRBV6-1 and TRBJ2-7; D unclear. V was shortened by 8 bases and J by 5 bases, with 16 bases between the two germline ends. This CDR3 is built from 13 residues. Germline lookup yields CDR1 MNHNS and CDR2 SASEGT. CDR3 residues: CASRPVGSHEQYF. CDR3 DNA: TGTGCCAGCCGCCCCGTGGGTTCCCACGAGCAGTACTTC.

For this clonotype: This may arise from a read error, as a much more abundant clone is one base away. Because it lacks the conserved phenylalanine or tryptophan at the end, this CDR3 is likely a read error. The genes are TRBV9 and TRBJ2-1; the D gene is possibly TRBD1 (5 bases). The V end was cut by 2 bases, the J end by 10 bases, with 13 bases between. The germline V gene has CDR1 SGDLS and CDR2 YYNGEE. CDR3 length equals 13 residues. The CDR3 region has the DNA TGTGCCAGCAGCGTTGTTGGACAAGACGAGCAGTTCTCC. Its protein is CASSVVGQDEQFS.

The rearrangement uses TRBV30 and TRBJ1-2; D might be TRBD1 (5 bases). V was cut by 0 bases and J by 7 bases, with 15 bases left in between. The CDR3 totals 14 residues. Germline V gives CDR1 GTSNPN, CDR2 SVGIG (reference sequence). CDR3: CAWSVLGAGVGYTF. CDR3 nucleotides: TGTGCCTGGAGTGTACTCGGGGCCGGGGTTGGCTACACCTTC. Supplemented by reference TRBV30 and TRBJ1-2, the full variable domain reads SQTIHQWPATLVQPVGSPLSLECTVEGTSNPNLYWYRQAAGRGLQLLFYSVGIGQISSEVPQNLSASRPQDRQFILSSKKLLLSDSGFYLCAWSVLGAGVGYTFGSGTRLTVV.

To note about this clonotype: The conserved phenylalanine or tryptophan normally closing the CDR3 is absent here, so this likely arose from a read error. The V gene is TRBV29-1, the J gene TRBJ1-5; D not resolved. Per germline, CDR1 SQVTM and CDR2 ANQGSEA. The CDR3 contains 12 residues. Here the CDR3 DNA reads TGCAGCGGCCAGAATAGCAATCAGCTCCAGCATTCT. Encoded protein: CSGQNSNQLQHS.

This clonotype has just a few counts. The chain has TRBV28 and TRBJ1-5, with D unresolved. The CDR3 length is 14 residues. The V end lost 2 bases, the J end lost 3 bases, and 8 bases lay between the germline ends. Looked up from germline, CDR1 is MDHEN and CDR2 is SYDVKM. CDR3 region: CASSLGGTNQPQHF. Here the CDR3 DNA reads TGTGCCAGCAGTTTAGGCGGAACCAATCAGCCCCAGCATTTT.

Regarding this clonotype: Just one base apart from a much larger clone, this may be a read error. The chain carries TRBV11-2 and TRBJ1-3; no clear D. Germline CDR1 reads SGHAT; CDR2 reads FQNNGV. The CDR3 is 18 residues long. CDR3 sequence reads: CASSLLLFAGNSGNTIYF. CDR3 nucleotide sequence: TGTGCCAGTAGCTTATTGTTGTTCGCTGGGAACTCTGGAAACACCATATATTTT.

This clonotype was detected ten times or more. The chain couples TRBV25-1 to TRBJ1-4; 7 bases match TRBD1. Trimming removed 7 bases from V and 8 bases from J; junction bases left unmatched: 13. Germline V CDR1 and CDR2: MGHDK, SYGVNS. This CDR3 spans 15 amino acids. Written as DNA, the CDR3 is TGTGCCAGCACCCCGAGTACAGGGGCAGGAGAAAAACTGTTTTTT. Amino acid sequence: CASTPSTGAGEKLFF.

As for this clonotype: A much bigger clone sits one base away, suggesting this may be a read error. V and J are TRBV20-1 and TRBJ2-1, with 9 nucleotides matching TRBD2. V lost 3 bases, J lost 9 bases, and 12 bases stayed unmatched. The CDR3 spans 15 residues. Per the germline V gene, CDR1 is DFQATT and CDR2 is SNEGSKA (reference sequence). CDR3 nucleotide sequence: TGCAGTGCTAGGGTCAGGGTAGCGGGAGCGCCTGAGCAGTTCTTC. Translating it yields CSARVRVAGAPEQFF.

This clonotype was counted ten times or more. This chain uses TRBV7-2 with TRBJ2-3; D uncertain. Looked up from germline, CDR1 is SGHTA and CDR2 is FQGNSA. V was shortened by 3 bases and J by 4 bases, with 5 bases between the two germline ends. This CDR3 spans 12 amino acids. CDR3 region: CASSFGSDTQYF. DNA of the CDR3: TGTGCCAGCAGCTTCGGTTCAGATACGCAGTATTTT.

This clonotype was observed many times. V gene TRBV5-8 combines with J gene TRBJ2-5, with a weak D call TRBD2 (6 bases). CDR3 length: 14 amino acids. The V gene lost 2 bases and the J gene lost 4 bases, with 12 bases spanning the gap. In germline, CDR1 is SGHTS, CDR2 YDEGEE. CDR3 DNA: TGTGCCAGCAGCTTTGGTGGAGGGGTAGAGACCCAGTACTTC. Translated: CASSFGGGVETQYF.

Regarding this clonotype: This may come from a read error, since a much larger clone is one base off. The CDR3 DNA follows: TGTGCCAGCAGCGTAGCGTCATGGGCAGGGATCTACGCGCAGTACTTC. Translating it yields CASSVASWAGIYAQYF. The chain recombines TRBV9 with TRBJ2-7; the D gene is possibly TRBD1 (5 bases). The CDR3 is 16 amino acids. Looked up from germline, CDR1 is SGDLS and CDR2 is YYNGEE.

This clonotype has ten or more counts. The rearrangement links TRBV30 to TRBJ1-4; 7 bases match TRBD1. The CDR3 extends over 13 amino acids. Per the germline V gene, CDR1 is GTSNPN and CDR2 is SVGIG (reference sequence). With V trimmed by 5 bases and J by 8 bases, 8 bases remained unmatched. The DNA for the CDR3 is TGTGCCTGGGACAGGGCCCGAGGCGAAAAACTGTTTTTT. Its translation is CAWDRARGEKLFF.

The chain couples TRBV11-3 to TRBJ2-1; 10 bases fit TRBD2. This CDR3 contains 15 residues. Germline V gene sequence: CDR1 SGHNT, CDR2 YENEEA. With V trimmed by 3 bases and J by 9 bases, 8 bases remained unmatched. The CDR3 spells CASSLEGLADSEQFF. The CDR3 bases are TGTGCCAGCAGCTTGGAAGGACTAGCGGACAGTGAGCAGTTCTTC.

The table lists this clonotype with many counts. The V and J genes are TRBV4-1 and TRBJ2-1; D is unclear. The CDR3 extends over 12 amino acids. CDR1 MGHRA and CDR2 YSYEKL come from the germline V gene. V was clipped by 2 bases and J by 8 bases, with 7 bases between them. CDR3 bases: TGCGCCAGCAGCCAATCACTCGATGAGCAGTTCTTC. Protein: CASSQSLDEQFF.

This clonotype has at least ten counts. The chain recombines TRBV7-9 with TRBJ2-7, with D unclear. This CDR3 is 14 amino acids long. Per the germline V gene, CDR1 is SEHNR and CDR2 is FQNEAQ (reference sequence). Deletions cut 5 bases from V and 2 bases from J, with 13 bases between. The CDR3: CASSQELATYEQYF. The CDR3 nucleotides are TGTGCCAGCAGCCAAGAACTGGCTACCTACGAGCAGTACTTC.

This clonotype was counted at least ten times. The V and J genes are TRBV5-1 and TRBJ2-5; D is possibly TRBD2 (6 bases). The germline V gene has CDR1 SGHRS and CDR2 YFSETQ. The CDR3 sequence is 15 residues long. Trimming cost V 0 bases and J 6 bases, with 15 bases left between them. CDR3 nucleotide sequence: TGCGCCAGCAGCTTGGATGGAGGGTTAGGGAAGACCCAGTACTTC. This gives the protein CASSLDGGLGKTQYF.

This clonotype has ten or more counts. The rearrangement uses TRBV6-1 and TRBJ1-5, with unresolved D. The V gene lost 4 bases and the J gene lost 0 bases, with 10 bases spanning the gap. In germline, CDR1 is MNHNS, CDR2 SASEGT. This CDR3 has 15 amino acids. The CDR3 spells CASSAGIHSNQPQHF. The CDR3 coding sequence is TGTGCCAGCAGTGCGGGGATTCATAGCAATCAGCCCCAGCATTTT.

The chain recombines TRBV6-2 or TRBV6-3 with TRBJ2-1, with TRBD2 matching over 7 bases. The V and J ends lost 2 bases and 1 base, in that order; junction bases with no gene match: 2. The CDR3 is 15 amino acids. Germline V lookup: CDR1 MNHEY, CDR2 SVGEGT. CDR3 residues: CASSYGGGSYNEQFF. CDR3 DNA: TGTGCCAGCAGTTACGGGGGAGGGTCCTACAATGAGCAGTTCTTC.

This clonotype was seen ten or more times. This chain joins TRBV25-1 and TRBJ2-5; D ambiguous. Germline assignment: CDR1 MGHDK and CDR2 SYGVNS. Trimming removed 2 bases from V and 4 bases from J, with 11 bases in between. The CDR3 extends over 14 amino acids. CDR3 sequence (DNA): TGTGCCAGCAGTGAACGGTTAGAACTAGAGACCCAGTACTTC. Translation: CASSERLELETQYF.

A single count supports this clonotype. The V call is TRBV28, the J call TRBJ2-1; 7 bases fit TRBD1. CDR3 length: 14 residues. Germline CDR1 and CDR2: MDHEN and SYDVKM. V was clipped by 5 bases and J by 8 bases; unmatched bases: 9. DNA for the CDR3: TGTGCCAGCAGTACCTGGACAGGTAGTGATGAGCAGTTCTTC. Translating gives CASSTWTGSDEQFF.

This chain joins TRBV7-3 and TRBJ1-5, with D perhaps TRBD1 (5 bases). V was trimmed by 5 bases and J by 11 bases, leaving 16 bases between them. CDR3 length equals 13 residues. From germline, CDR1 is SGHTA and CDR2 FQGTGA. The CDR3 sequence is CASSAQGRETQHF. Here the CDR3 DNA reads TGTGCCAGCAGCGCCCAGGGTAGAGAGACCCAGCATTTT.

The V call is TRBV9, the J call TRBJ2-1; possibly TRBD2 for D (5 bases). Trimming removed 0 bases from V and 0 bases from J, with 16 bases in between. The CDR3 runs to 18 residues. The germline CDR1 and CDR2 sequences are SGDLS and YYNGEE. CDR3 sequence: CASSVVLVQRGSYNEQFF. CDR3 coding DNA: TGTGCCAGCAGCGTAGTTTTAGTCCAACGGGGCTCCTACAATGAGCAGTTCTTC.

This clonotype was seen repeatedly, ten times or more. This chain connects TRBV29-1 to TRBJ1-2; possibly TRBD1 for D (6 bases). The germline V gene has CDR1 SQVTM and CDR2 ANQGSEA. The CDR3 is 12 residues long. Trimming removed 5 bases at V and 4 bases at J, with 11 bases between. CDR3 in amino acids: CSVRTELYGYTF. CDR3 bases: TGCAGCGTTCGGACAGAGCTCTATGGCTACACCTTC.

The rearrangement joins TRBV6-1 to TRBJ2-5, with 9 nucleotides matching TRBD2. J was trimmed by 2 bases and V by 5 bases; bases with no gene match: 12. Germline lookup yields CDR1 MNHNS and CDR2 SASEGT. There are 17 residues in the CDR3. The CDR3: CASSHSLAGGVQETQYF. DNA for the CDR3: TGTGCCAGCAGTCACTCGTTGGCGGGAGGGGTTCAAGAGACCCAGTACTTC.

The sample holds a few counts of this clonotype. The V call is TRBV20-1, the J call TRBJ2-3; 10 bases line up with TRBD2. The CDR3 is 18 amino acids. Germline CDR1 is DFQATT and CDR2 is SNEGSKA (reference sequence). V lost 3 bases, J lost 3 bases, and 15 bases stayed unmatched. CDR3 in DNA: TGCAGTGCTAGGAGACCCGGGACTAGCGCGCTGTCTACAGATACGCAGTATTTT. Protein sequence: CSARRPGTSALSTDTQYF.

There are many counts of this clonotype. This CDR3 reads CASSLGAASSGRAVYEQYF. As DNA, the CDR3 is TGCGCCAGCAGCTTGGGAGCGGCGTCTAGCGGGAGAGCGGTCTACGAGCAGTACTTC. The chain links TRBV5-1 to TRBJ2-7; 10 bases fit TRBD2. Germline lookup yields CDR1 SGHRS and CDR2 YFSETQ. CDR3 size: 19 residues. The ends lost 0 bases at V and 3 bases at J; junction bases unmatched: 15.

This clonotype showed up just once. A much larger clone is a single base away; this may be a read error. The CDR3 here is CASSRGDRDNEQSF. The CDR3 DNA is TGCGCCAGCAGCCGAGGCGATCGGGACAATGAGCAGTCCTTC. This sequence joins TRBV4-1 and TRBJ2-1; weak D call: TRBD1 (6 bases). The CDR3 is 14 residues long. Germline V gives CDR1 MGHRA, CDR2 YSYEKL.

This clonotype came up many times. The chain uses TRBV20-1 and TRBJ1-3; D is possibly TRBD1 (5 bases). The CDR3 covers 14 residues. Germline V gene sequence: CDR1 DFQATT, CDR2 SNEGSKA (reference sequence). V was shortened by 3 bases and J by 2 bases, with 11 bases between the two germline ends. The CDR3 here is CSARRRDAGNTIYF. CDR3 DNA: TGCAGTGCTAGGAGGCGGGACGCTGGAAACACCATATATTTT.

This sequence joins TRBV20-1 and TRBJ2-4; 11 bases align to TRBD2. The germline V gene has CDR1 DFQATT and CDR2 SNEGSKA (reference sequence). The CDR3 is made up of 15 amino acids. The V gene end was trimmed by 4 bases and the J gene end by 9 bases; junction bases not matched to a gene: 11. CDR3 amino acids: CSAIELSGRAGIQYF. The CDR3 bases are TGCAGTGCTATCGAGCTTAGCGGGAGGGCAGGCATTCAGTACTTC.

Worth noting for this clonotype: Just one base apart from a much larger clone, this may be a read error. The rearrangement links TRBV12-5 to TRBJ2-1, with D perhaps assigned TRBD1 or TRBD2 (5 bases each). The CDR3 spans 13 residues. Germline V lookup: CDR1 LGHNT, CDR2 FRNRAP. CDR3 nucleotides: TGTGCTGGTGGTTGGGGGACGTACAATGAGCAGTTCTTC. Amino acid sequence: CAGGWGTYNEQFF.